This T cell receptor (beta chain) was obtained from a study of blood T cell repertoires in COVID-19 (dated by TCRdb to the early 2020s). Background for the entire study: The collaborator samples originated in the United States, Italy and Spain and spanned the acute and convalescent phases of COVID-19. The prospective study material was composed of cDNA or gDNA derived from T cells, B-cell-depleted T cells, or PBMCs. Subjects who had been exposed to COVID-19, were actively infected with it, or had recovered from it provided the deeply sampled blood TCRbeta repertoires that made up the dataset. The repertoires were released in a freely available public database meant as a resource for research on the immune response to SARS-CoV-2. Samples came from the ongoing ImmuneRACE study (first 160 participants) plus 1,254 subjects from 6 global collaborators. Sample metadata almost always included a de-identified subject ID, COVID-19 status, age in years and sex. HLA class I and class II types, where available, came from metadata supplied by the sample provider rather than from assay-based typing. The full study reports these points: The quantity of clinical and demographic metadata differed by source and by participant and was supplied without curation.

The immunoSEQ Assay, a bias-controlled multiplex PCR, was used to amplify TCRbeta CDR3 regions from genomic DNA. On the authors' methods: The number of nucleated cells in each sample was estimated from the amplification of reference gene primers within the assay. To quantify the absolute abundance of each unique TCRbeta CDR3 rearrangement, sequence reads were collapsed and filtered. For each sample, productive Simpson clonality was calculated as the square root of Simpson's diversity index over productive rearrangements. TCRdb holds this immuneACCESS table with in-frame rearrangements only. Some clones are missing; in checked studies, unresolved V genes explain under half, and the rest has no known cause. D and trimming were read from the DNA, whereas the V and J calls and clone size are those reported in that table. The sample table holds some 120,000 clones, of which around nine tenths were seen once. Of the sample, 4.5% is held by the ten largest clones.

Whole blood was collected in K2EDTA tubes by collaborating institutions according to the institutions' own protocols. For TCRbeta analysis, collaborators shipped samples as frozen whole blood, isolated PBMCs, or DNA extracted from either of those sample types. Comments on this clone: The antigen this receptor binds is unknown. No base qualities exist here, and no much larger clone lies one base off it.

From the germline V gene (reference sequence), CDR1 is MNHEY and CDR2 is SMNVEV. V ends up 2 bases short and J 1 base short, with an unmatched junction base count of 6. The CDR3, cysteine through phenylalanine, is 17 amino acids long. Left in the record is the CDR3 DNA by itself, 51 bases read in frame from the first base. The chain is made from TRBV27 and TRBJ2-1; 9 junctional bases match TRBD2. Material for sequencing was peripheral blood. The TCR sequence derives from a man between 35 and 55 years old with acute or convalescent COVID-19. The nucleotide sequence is TGTGCCAGCAGTTTAGCGGGAGGGCGTTTATCCTACAATGAGCAGTTCTTC. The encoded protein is CASSLAGGRLSYNEQFF.